What follows is one TCR beta chain and its context. What it binds is not known. This sample is drawn from a study of shared clonotypes between healthy human individuals. Germline assignment: CDR1 MNHEY and CDR2 SVGAGI. The V gene end was trimmed by 4 bases and the J gene end by 6 bases; junction bases not matched to a gene: 9. The CDR3 runs to 14 residues. General study results and limits: Tissue TCR repertoires likely differ from these blood-only repertoires. Clonotypes that were shared across four donors made up around 5% of naive CD4 clonotypes.

Repertoires were generated with immunoSEQ multiplex PCR, while TCRdb's copy carries only in-frame clones and drops some. This table has roughly 2.2 million clones, approximately 93% appearing once. This TCR came from a man aged 18 to 29 in good health. Some clones in this sample may be carry-over from other donors' samples. The chain has TRBV6-5 and TRBJ2-7; 7 positions agree with TRBD2. The sequenced sample consisted of naive CD4+ T cells from PBMCs. This sample's subset: CD45RA+ positively selected. The CDR3 DNA reads TGTGCCAGCAGTTGGGGGGGGTCCCGCCGCGAGCAGTACTTC. It encodes CASSWGGSRREQYF.